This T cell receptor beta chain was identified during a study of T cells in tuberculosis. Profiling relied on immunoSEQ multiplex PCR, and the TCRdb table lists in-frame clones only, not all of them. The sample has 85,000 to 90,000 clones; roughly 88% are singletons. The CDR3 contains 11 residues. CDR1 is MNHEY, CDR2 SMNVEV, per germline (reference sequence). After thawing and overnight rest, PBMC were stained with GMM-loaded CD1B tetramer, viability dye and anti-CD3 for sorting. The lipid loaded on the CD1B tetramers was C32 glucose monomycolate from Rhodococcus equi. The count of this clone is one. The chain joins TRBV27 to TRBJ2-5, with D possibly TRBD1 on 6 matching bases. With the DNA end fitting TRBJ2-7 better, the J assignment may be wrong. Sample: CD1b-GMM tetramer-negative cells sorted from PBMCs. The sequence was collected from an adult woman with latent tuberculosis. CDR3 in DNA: TGTGCCAGCGTACAGGGCAACGAGCAGTACTTC. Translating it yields CASVQGNEQYF.